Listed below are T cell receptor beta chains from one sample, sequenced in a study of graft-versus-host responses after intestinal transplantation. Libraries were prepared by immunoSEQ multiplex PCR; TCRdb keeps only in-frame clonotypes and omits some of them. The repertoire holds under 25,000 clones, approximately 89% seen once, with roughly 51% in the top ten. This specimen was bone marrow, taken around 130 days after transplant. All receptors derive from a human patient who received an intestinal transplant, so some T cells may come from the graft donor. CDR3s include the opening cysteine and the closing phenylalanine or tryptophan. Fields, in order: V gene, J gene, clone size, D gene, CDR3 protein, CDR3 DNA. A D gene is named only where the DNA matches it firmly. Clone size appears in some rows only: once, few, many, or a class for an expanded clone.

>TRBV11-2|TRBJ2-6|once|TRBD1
CASSEQTGVWGANVLTF
TGTGCCAGCAGCGAACAGACAGGGGTGTGGGGGGCCAACGTCCTGACTTTC
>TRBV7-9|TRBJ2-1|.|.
CASSLDSYNEQFF
TGTGCCAGCAGCTTGGACTCCTACAATGAGCAGTTCTTC
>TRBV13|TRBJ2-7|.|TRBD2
CASSLASLTGPAGVQYF
TGTGCCAGCAGCTTAGCTTCACTCACGGGACCAGCGGGGGTACAGTACTTC
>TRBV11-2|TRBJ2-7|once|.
CASSFLGPWDEQYF
TGTGCCAGCAGCTTTTTGGGGCCTTGGGACGAGCAGTACTTC
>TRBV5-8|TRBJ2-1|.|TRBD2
CASSLGYGREWAEQFF
TGTGCCAGCAGCCTCGGTTACGGGCGGGAGTGGGCTGAGCAGTTCTTC
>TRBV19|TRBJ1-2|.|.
CASSAWHGYTF
TGTGCCAGTAGCGCGTGGCATGGCTACACCTTC
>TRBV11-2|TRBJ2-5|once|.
CASSRMDRVKETQYF
TGTGCCAGCAGCCGTATGGATCGGGTGAAAGAGACCCAGTACTTC
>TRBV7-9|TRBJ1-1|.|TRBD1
CASSPTGGSTEAFF
TGTGCCAGCAGCCCGACAGGGGGAAGCACTGAAGCTTTCTTT
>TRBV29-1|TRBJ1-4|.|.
CSVALGGPEKLFF
TGCAGCGTTGCTCTAGGGGGTCCAGAAAAACTGTTTTTT
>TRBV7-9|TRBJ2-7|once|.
CASSATTGSSYEQYF
TGTGCCAGCAGCGCCACGACAGGATCCTCCTACGAGCAGTACTTC
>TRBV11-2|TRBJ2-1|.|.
CASSQVGGFGYNEQFF
TGTGCCAGCAGCCAAGTAGGGGGGTTCGGCTACAATGAGCAGTTCTTC
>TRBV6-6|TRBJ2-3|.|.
CASSPTRLDTDTQYF
TGTGCCAGCAGCCCGACTAGATTAGACACAGATACGCAGTATTTT
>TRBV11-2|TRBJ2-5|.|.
CASSLQGGGGSWETQYF
TGTGCCAGCAGCCTACAGGGGGGCGGCGGGAGTTGGGAGACCCAGTACTTC
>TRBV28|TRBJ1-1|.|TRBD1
CASRLSSDRAFF
TGTGCCAGCAGACTCTCTTCGGACAGGGCTTTCTTT
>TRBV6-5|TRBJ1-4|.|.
CASSYSSGREKLFF
TGTGCCAGCAGTTACTCGAGCGGGAGAGAAAAACTGTTTTTT
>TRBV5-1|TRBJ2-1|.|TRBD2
CASSPPSLAGVPDEQFF
TGCGCCAGCAGCCCACCATCACTAGCGGGAGTCCCGGATGAGCAGTTCTTC
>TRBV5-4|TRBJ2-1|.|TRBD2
CASSSSSGSYNEQFF
TGTGCCAGCAGCTCCTCTAGCGGTTCCTACAATGAGCAGTTCTTC
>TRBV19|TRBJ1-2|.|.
CASSLAGTRNGYTF
TGTGCCAGTAGTCTGGCCGGGACAAGGAATGGCTACACCTTC
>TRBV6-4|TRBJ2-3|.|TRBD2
CASSVLAGATDTQYF
TGTGCCAGCAGTGTTTTAGCGGGAGCCACAGATACGCAGTATTTT
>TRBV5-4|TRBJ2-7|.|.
CASGGGDRGIYEQYF
TGTGCCAGCGGCGGGGGGGACAGGGGTATCTACGAGCAGTACTTC
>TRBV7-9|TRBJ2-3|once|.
CASSIESDTQYF
TGTGCCAGCAGCATAGAGTCAGATACGCAGTATTTT
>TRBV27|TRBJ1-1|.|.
CASTRDISGREAFF
TGTGCCAGCACCCGGGACATTTCGGGAAGGGAAGCTTTCTTT
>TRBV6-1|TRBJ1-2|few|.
CASSEGVGAPSYGYTF
TGTGCCAGCAGTGAAGGGGTAGGGGCCCCCTCCTATGGCTACACCTTC
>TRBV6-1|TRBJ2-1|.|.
CATQDGYNEQFF
TGTGCCACCCAAGACGGCTACAATGAGCAGTTCTTC
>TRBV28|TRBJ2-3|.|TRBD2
CASSSAGTSGSTDTQYF
TGTGCCAGCAGTTCCGCCGGGACTAGCGGGAGCACAGATACGCAGTATTTT
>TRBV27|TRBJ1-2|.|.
CASSLEGTPRYGYTF
TGTGCCAGCAGTTTGGAAGGGACGCCGAGGTATGGCTACACCTTC
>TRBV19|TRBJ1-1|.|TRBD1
CAAGAGQEAFF
TGTGCCGCCGGGGCGGGACAGGAAGCTTTCTTT
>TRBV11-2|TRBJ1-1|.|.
CASSFRSGNTEAFF
TGTGCCAGCAGCTTCAGGAGCGGGAACACTGAAGCTTTCTTT
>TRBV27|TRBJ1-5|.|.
CASSPRDRSNQPQHF
TGTGCCAGCAGTCCCCGTGATAGGAGCAATCAGCCCCAGCATTTT
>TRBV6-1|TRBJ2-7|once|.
CASSDPGTEEGEQYF
TGTGCCAGCAGTGATCCGGGGACTGAGGAAGGCGAGCAGTACTTC
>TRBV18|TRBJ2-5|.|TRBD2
CASSPDGTSGSETQYF
TGTGCCAGCTCACCTGACGGGACTAGCGGGAGTGAGACCCAGTACTTC
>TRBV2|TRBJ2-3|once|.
CASHGGGGVTDTQYF
TGTGCCAGCCATGGCGGTGGGGGAGTCACAGATACGCAGTATTTT
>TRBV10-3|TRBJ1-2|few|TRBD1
CASSYGIRDRDGGYTF
TGTGCCAGCAGTTACGGTATCCGGGACAGGGACGGCGGCTACACCTTC
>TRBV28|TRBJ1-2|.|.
CASSLPTALSLFYGYTF
TGTGCCAGCAGTTTGCCGACAGCCCTATCACTCTTCTATGGCTACACCTTC
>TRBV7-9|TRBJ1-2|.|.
CASEGMGQGNYGYTF
TGTGCCAGCGAAGGAATGGGTCAGGGGAACTATGGCTACACCTTC
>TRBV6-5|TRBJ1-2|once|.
CASNSGGAGYTF
TGTGCCAGCAATTCGGGAGGGGCAGGCTACACCTTC
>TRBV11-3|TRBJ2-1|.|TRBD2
CASSPRLAGYNEQFF
TGTGCCAGCAGCCCTCGACTAGCGGGGTACAATGAGCAGTTCTTC
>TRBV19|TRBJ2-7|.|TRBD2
CASSRRTSGSPGEQYF
TGTGCCAGTAGCAGAAGGACTAGCGGGAGCCCAGGCGAGCAGTACTTC
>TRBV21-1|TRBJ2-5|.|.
CASRTLATGSQYF
TGTGCCAGCAGGACCCTAGCTACGGGGTCCCAGTACTTC
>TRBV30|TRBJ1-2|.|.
CAWRREDSYYGYTF
TGTGCCTGGAGACGGGAGGACAGCTACTATGGCTACACCTTC
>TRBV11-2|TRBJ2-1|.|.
CASSPLGGSGNNEQFF
TGTGCCAGCAGCCCACTGGGGGGTTCTGGGAACAATGAGCAGTTCTTC
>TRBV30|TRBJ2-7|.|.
CAWSDPGRSYEQYF
TGTGCCTGGAGTGACCCAGGGCGTTCCTACGAGCAGTACTTC
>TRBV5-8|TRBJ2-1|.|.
CASSPTASSYNEQFF
TGTGCCAGCAGCCCCACAGCTAGCTCCTACAATGAGCAGTTCTTC
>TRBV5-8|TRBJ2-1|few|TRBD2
CASRMGRGGVEQFF
TGTGCCAGCAGGATGGGGCGGGGGGGGGTTGAGCAGTTCTTC
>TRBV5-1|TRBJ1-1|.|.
CASSLLGGTEAFF
TGCGCCAGCAGCCTACTCGGGGGCACTGAAGCTTTCTTT
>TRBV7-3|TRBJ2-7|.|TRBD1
CASSFQGASGSYEQYF
TGTGCCAGCAGCTTCCAGGGGGCTTCGGGGTCCTACGAGCAGTACTTC